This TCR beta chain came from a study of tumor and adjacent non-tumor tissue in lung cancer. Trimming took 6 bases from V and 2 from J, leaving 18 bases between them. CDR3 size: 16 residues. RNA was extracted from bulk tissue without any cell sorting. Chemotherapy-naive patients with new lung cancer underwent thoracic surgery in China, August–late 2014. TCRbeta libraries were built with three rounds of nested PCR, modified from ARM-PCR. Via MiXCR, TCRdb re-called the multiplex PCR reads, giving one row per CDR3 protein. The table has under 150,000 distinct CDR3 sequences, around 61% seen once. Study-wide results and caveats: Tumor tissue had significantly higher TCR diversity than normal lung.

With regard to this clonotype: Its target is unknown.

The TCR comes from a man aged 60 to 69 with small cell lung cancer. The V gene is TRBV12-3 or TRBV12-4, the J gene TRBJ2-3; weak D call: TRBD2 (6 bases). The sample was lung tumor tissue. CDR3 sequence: CASRHNMGGPTDTQYF. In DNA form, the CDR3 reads TGTGCCAGCAGACACAACATGGGAGGCCCCACAGATACGCAGTATTTT.